These T cell receptor beta chains were read from a single sample in a study of lymphopenia after photon versus proton radiotherapy. Profiled with immunoSEQ multiplex PCR; TCRdb holds only in-frame clones, not every one. The sample contains tens of thousands of clones, roughly 93% of which appear only once. Here the sequenced sample was peripheral blood, taken from a patient treated with photon-based radiotherapy. Receptors were obtained from a woman aged 70-85 years with pancreatic cancer. CDR3s include the opening cysteine and the closing phenylalanine or tryptophan. The D gene is left open where the match is weak. The size entry is marked missing in some rows and otherwise reads once, few, many or a size class.

v_call: TRBV6-4
j_call: TRBJ2-7
d_call: -
clone_size: -
cdr3_aa: CASSENRVINEQYF
cdr3_nt: TGTGCCAGCAGTGAGAACAGGGTAATCAACGAGCAGTACTTC

v_call: TRBV30
j_call: TRBJ2-5
d_call: TRBD1
clone_size: -
cdr3_aa: CAWGPTGAGETQYF
cdr3_nt: TGTGCCTGGGGACCAACAGGGGCGGGAGAGACCCAGTACTTC

v_call: TRBV18
j_call: TRBJ2-7
d_call: TRBD2
clone_size: -
cdr3_aa: CASSAGGGRVSYEQYF
cdr3_nt: TGTGCCAGCTCCGCGGGAGGGGGCAGGGTATCCTACGAGCAGTACTTC

v_call: TRBV7-2
j_call: TRBJ2-3
d_call: -
clone_size: -
cdr3_aa: CASSSSTDTQYF
cdr3_nt: TGTGCCAGCAGCTCTAGCACAGATACGCAGTATTTT

v_call: TRBV19
j_call: TRBJ1-2
d_call: TRBD1
clone_size: -
cdr3_aa: CASSIGPSGTGRGYTF
cdr3_nt: TGTGCCAGTAGTATAGGCCCCTCCGGGACAGGGCGCGGCTACACCTTC

v_call: TRBV25-1
j_call: TRBJ2-2
d_call: TRBD1
clone_size: -
cdr3_aa: CASATGAPTGELFF
cdr3_nt: TGTGCCAGCGCAACAGGGGCGCCCACCGGGGAGCTGTTTTTT

v_call: TRBV7-2
j_call: TRBJ2-7
d_call: TRBD1
clone_size: -
cdr3_aa: CASSVGQGYEQYF
cdr3_nt: TGTGCCAGCAGCGTCGGACAGGGCTACGAGCAGTACTTC

v_call: TRBV19
j_call: TRBJ2-1
d_call: -
clone_size: once
cdr3_aa: CASSILTPGPGYNEQFF
cdr3_nt: TGTGCCAGTAGTATCCTCACCCCGGGACCAGGCTACAATGAGCAGTTCTTC

v_call: TRBV5-4
j_call: TRBJ2-2
d_call: -
clone_size: many
cdr3_aa: CASSLGLSNTGELFF
cdr3_nt: TGTGCCAGCAGCTTGGGACTCTCGAACACCGGGGAGCTGTTTTTT

v_call: TRBV6-6
j_call: TRBJ2-7
d_call: -
clone_size: -
cdr3_aa: CASSLGEQYF
cdr3_nt: TGTGCCAGCAGTTTGGGTGAGCAGTACTTC

v_call: TRBV4-3
j_call: TRBJ2-5
d_call: -
clone_size: -
cdr3_aa: CASSQGQESETQYF
cdr3_nt: TGCGCCAGCAGCCAAGGGCAGGAGTCCGAGACCCAGTACTTC

v_call: TRBV4-2
j_call: TRBJ1-3
d_call: -
clone_size: -
cdr3_aa: CASSPGTGVSGNTIYF
cdr3_nt: TGTGCCAGCAGCCCCGGGACGGGAGTATCTGGAAACACCATATATTTT

v_call: TRBV7-2
j_call: TRBJ2-2
d_call: TRBD2
clone_size: -
cdr3_aa: CASSSPSAGVTGELFF
cdr3_nt: TGTGCCAGCAGCTCCCCGTCAGCGGGAGTGACCGGGGAGCTGTTTTTT

v_call: TRBV18
j_call: TRBJ2-3
d_call: -
clone_size: -
cdr3_aa: CASSLSDTQYF
cdr3_nt: TGTGCCAGCTCACTGTCAGATACGCAGTATTTT

v_call: TRBV5-8
j_call: TRBJ2-7
d_call: -
clone_size: -
cdr3_aa: CASSLKGISYEQYF
cdr3_nt: TGTGCCAGCAGCTTGAAGGGGATTAGCTACGAGCAGTACTTC

v_call: TRBV28
j_call: TRBJ2-3
d_call: TRBD1
clone_size: -
cdr3_aa: CASSLWGQGTTDTQYF
cdr3_nt: TGTGCCAGCAGTTTATGGGGACAGGGGACCACAGATACGCAGTATTTT

v_call: TRBV7-2
j_call: TRBJ2-1
d_call: -
clone_size: -
cdr3_aa: CASSLNLGYNEQFF
cdr3_nt: TGTGCCAGCAGCTTAAATCTGGGTTACAATGAGCAGTTCTTC

v_call: TRBV14
j_call: TRBJ1-4
d_call: -
clone_size: -
cdr3_aa: CASSRSGTYNEKLFF
cdr3_nt: TGTGCCAGCAGCCGATCCGGGACATATAATGAAAAACTGTTTTTT

v_call: TRBV7-8
j_call: TRBJ2-7
d_call: -
clone_size: -
cdr3_aa: CASSLLWGEQYF
cdr3_nt: TGTGCCAGCAGCTTACTATGGGGCGAGCAGTACTTC

v_call: TRBV28
j_call: TRBJ2-7
d_call: -
clone_size: -
cdr3_aa: CAAEGEAPYEQYF
cdr3_nt: TGTGCCGCGGAGGGGGAGGCCCCCTACGAGCAGTACTTC

v_call: TRBV2
j_call: TRBJ2-3
d_call: -
clone_size: -
cdr3_aa: CASSVDGSTDTQYF
cdr3_nt: TGTGCCAGCAGCGTTGATGGGAGCACAGATACGCAGTATTTT

v_call: TRBV28
j_call: TRBJ1-3
d_call: -
clone_size: -
cdr3_aa: CASSYSVGQISGNTIYF
cdr3_nt: TGTGCCAGCAGTTACTCCGTCGGGCAGATTTCCGGAAACACCATATATTTT

v_call: TRBV7-2
j_call: TRBJ2-2
d_call: TRBD2
clone_size: -
cdr3_aa: CASSQTGTSGSGELFF
cdr3_nt: TGTGCCAGCAGCCAGACCGGGACTAGCGGGAGTGGGGAGCTGTTTTTT

v_call: TRBV5-5
j_call: TRBJ1-2
d_call: -
clone_size: few
cdr3_aa: CASSLERSYGYTF
cdr3_nt: TGTGCCAGCAGCTTGGAAAGGAGTTATGGCTACACCTTC

v_call: TRBV20-1
j_call: TRBJ1-1
d_call: -
clone_size: -
cdr3_aa: CSALRSTEAFF
cdr3_nt: TGCAGTGCCCTCAGGAGCACTGAAGCTTTCTTT

v_call: TRBV27
j_call: TRBJ1-2
d_call: -
clone_size: -
cdr3_aa: CASSLAGVGYTF
cdr3_nt: TGTGCCAGCAGTTTAGCGGGGGTTGGCTACACCTTC

v_call: TRBV27
j_call: TRBJ1-5
d_call: -
clone_size: -
cdr3_aa: CASSPSTQTNQPQHF
cdr3_nt: TGTGCCAGCAGTCCGTCGACACAAACTAATCAGCCCCAGCATTTT

v_call: TRBV11-2
j_call: TRBJ2-7
d_call: TRBD1
clone_size: once
cdr3_aa: CASSLWTGSYEQYF
cdr3_nt: TGTGCCAGCAGCTTATGGACAGGGTCCTACGAGCAGTACTTC

v_call: TRBV27
j_call: TRBJ1-2
d_call: -
clone_size: -
cdr3_aa: CASSQRDRYGYTF
cdr3_nt: TGTGCCAGCAGTCAGAGGGACCGCTACGGCTACACCTTC

v_call: TRBV5-5
j_call: TRBJ2-3
d_call: TRBD2
clone_size: -
cdr3_aa: CASSPLSSGSSDTQYF
cdr3_nt: TGTGCCAGCAGCCCCCTTAGTAGCGGGAGTTCAGATACGCAGTATTTT

v_call: TRBV7-2
j_call: TRBJ2-5
d_call: -
clone_size: -
cdr3_aa: CASSFNGQYQETQYF
cdr3_nt: TGTGCCAGCAGCTTCAATGGACAGTACCAAGAGACCCAGTACTTC

v_call: TRBV7-2
j_call: TRBJ2-2
d_call: -
clone_size: once
cdr3_aa: CASRLGYGTGELFF
cdr3_nt: TGTGCCAGCAGGCTTGGTTATGGCACCGGGGAGCTGTTTTTT

v_call: TRBV10-3
j_call: TRBJ2-2
d_call: TRBD2
clone_size: -
cdr3_aa: CAARTSLGLRELFF
cdr3_nt: TGTGCCGCCCGGACTAGCCTGGGGCTCAGGGAGCTGTTTTTT

v_call: TRBV7-6
j_call: TRBJ2-3
d_call: TRBD1
clone_size: -
cdr3_aa: CASSPDREKADTQYF
cdr3_nt: TGTGCCAGCAGCCCCGACAGGGAAAAGGCAGATACGCAGTATTTT

v_call: TRBV27
j_call: TRBJ1-5
d_call: -
clone_size: -
cdr3_aa: CASSLSSNQPQHF
cdr3_nt: TGTGCCAGCAGCCTAAGTAGCAATCAGCCCCAGCATTTT

v_call: TRBV5-6
j_call: TRBJ2-7
d_call: -
clone_size: -
cdr3_aa: CASSSGPGVNEQYF
cdr3_nt: TGTGCCAGCAGCTCGGGCCCGGGGGTCAACGAGCAGTACTTC

v_call: TRBV27
j_call: TRBJ1-2
d_call: -
clone_size: -
cdr3_aa: CASSLRPGAPYGYTF
cdr3_nt: TGTGCCAGCAGTTTGCGACCAGGGGCGCCCTATGGCTACACCTTC

v_call: TRBV28
j_call: TRBJ1-4
d_call: TRBD1
clone_size: -
cdr3_aa: CASSLWGTGGFNEKLFF
cdr3_nt: TGTGCCAGCAGTTTATGGGGGACAGGGGGCTTCAATGAAAAACTGTTTTTT